This T cell receptor (beta chain) stems from a study of cytomegalovirus exposure and HLA in healthy donors. Study-wide findings and caveats: In a later analysis, V- and J-gene trimming of beta chains associated with a DCLRE1C missense variant, replicated independently.

A word on this clone: What it binds is unknown.

The V gene end was trimmed by 4 bases and the J gene end by 2 bases; junction bases not matched to a gene: 7. The CDR3 contains 17 residues. Germline V gives CDR1 SGDLS, CDR2 YYNGEE. The PCR made use of 60 Vbeta and 13 Jbeta primers. The data were produced by immunoSEQ multiplex PCR, yet TCRdb's version contains in-frame clones alone and is incomplete. Across more than 95,000 clones, the top ten clones capture about 2.2% of the sample. This clonotype was obtained from a man aged 40-55 years in good health and CMV-seronegative. The sequencing input was PBMCs. The gene calls are TRBV9 and TRBJ2-5; 14 positions match TRBD2. This CDR3 is CASSYGTSGSGQETQYF. CDR3 nucleotides: TGTGCCAGCAGCTACGGGACTAGCGGGAGTGGGCAAGAGACCCAGTACTTC.